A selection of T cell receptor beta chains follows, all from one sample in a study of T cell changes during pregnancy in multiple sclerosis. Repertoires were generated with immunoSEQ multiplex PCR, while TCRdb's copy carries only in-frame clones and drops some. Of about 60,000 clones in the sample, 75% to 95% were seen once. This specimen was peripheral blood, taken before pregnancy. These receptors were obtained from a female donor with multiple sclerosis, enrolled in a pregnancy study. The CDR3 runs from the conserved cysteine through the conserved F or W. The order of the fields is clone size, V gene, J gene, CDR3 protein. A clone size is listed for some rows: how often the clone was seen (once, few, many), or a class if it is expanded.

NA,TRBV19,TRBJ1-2,CASSMDGWAGNGYTF
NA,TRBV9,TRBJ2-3,CASSGAGQGGADTQYF
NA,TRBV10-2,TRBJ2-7,CASSDTGGRYEQYF
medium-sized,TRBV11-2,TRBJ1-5,CASSLDFGGYQPQHF
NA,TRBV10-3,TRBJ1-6,CAIRGDFYNSPLHF
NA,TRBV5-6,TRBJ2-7,CASSLASSYEQYF
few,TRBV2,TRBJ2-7,CASSEDSGNYEQYF
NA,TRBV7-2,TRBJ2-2,CASSLALTGELFF
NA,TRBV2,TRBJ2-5,CASTGEVGTQYF
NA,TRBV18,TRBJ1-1,CASSLGQPMNTEAFF
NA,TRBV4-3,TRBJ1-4,CASSQGEGARSEKLFF
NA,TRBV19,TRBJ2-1,CASRRQLSSYNEQFF
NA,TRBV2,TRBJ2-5,CASSGLGEAGRYF
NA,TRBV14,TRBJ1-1,CASSQPRDRLNTEAFF
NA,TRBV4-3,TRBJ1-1,CASSQGVTGVAFF
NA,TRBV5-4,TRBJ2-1,CASSLRGTGSNEQFF
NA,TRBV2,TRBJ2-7,CASRMTGTRDSYEQYF
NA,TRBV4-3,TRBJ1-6,CASSQDPGSPLHF